One sample yielded the 5 T cell receptor beta chains listed below, sequenced in a study of blood T cells in healthy people across ages. Then a second PCR, running roughly 7 to 12 cycles, was carried out with a sample-barcoded 5' primer and a J-beta primer mix. One entry per CDR3 protein results from TCRdb running MiXCR on the 5' RACE reads. The sample shows 1.5 million to 2 million distinct CDR3 sequences, just under 50% of them seen only once. The specimen sequenced was blood. The receptor set was obtained from a woman in her forties in good health.

This clonotype was counted between two and nine times. The V gene is TRBV7-9, the J gene TRBJ1-3; no clear D gene. Germline CDR1 reads SEHNR; CDR2 reads FQNEAQ (reference sequence). V dropped 3 bases and J dropped 0 bases, with 12 bases sitting between them. The length of the CDR3 is 16 residues. The CDR3 nucleotides are TGTGCCAGCAGCTTGGATTTGGGCAGCTCTGGAAACACCATATATTTT. Translation gives CASSLDLGSSGNTIYF. The full variable domain, completed using reference TRBV7-9 and TRBJ1-3, is DTGVSQNPRHKITKRGQNVTFRCDPISEHNRLYWYRQTLGQGPEFLTYFQNEAQLEKSRLLSDRFSAERPKGSFSTLEIQRTEQGDSAMYLCASSLDLGSSGNTIYFGEGSWLTVV.

The chain links TRBV9 to TRBJ2-1; 10 positions agree with TRBD1. CDR3 length: 17 residues. Germline values: CDR1 SGDLS, CDR2 YYNGEE. Trimming removed 4 bases from V and 5 bases from J; junction bases left unmatched: 12. The CDR3 DNA reads TGTGCCAGCAGCACTCATCCCCGACAGGGGGCGGACAATGAGCAGTTCTTC. Protein: CASSTHPRQGADNEQFF.

Note on this clonotype: A much more abundant neighbour one base away suggests this may be a read error. The chain links TRBV29-1 to TRBJ2-7; TRBD2 is a possible D gene (6 bases). Germline CDR1 reads SQVTM; CDR2 reads ANQGSEA. Trimming removed 4 bases at V and 6 bases at J, with 10 bases between. The CDR3 runs to 11 residues. The CDR3 region has the DNA TGCAGCGTTGCAGACGGGGGCGAGCAGTACTTC. Encoded protein: CSVADGGEQYF.

In regard to this clonotype: Compared with germline, one end of the junction differs, possibly owing to a read error. The chain recombines TRBV25-1 with TRBJ1-2; D not certain. The CDR3 totals 13 residues. Germline CDR1 reads MGHDK; CDR2 reads SYGVNS. CDR3 protein: CAGSVGPGYGYTF. The CDR3 DNA follows: TGTGCCGGCAGTGTGGGCCCCGGGTATGGCTACACCTTC.

The chain combines TRBV7-8 with TRBJ2-7; D is undetermined. Near its end, the DNA agrees better with TRBJ2-5, so the J call may be wrong. The CDR3 is made up of 15 amino acids. Germline lookup yields CDR1 SGHVS and CDR2 FQNEAQ. CDR3: CASSPSGPAQETQYF. The CDR3 coding sequence is TGTGCCAGCAGCCCCTCGGGCCCGGCCCAGGAGACCCAGTACTTC.